This T cell receptor beta chain was obtained from a study of blood T cell repertoires in COVID-19. Whole-study context: T cells, B-cell-depleted T cells, or PBMCs provided the cDNA or gDNA that served as material.

Libraries were prepared by immunoSEQ multiplex PCR; TCRdb keeps only in-frame clonotypes and omits some of them. The table has over 400,000 clones, 80% to 90% seen once. The V segment lost 6 bases and the J segment 5 bases; nucleotides outside the gene matches: 12. The CDR3 has 15 amino acids. The germline V gene has CDR1 MGHDK and CDR2 SYGVNS. The chain has TRBV25-1 and TRBJ2-5; 7 bases line up with TRBD2. The receptor's source is a woman aged 30 to 39 with active or convalescent COVID-19. The sample was peripheral blood. The CDR3 coding sequence is TGTGCCAGCAGAGAACGGACTAGTTTTGTTGAGACCCAGTACTTC. Its translation is CASRERTSFVETQYF.